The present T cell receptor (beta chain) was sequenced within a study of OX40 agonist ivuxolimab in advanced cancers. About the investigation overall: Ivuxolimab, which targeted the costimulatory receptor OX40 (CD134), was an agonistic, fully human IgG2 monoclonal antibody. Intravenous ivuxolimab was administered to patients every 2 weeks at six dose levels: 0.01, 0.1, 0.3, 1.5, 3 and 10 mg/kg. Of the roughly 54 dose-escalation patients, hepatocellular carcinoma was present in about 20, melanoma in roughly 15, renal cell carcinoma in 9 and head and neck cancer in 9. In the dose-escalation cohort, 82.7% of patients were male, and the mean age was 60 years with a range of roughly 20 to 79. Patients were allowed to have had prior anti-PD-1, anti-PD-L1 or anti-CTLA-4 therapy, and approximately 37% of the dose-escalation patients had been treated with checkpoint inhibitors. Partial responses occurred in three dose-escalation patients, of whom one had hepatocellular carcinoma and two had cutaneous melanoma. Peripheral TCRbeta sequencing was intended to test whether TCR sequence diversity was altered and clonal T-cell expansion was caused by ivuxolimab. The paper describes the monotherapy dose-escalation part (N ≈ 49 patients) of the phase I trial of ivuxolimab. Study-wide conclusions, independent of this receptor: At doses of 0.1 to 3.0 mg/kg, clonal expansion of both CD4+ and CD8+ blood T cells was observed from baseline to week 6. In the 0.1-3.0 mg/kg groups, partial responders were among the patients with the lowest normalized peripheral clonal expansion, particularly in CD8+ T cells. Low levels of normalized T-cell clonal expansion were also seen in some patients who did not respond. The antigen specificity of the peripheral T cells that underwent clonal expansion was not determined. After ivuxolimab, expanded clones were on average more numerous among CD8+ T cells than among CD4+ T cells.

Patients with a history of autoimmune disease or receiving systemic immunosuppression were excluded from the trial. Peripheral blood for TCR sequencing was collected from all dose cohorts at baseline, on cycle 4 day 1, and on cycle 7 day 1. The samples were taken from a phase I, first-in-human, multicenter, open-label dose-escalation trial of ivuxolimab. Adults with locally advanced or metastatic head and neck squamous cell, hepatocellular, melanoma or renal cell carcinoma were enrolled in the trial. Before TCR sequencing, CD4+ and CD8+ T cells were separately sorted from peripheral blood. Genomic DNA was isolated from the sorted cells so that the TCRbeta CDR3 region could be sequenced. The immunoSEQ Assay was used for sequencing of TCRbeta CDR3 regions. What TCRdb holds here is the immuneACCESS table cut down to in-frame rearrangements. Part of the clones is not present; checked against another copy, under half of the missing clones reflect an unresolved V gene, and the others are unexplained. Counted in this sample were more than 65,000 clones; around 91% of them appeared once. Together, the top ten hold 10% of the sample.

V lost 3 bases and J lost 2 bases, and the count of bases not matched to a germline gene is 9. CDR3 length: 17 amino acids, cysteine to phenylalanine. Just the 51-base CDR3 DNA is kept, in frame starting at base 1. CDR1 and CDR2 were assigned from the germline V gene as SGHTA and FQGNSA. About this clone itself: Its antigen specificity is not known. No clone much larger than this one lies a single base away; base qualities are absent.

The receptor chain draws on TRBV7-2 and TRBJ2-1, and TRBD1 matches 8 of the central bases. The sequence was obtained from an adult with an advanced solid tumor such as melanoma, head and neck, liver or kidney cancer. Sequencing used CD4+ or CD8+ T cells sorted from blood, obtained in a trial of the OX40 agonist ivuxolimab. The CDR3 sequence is CASSLSADRVTYNEQFF. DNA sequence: TGTGCCAGCAGCTTGTCCGCGGACAGGGTCACCTACAATGAGCAGTTCTTC.